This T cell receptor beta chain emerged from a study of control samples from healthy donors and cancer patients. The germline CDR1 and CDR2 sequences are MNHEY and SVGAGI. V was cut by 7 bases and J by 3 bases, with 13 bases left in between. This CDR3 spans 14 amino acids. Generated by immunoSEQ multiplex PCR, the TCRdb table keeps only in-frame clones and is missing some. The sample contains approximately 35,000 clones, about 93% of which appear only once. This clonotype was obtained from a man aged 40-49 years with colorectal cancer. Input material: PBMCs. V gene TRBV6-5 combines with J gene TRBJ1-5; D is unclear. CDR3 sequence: CASKVRQHNQPQHF. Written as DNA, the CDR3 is TGTGCCAGCAAAGTGAGGCAGCACAATCAGCCCCAGCATTTT.